The 5 T cell receptor beta chains below all came from one sample that was sequenced in a study of tumor-infiltrating lymphocytes in primary liver carcinoma. Co-extraction of both nucleic acids (RNA and DNA) used about 19-33 mg of unsorted bulk tissue. Production of TCR beta cDNA used approximately 480 ng total RNA together with a constant-region primer. Amplification in three nested multiplex PCR rounds with slightly modified ARM-PCR gave rise to TCR beta libraries. Use of TRBV1-TRBV30 forward primers with a C-beta reverse primer characterized the first two PCR rounds, which lasted about 10 cycles each. MiXCR, applied by TCRdb to the multiplex PCR reads, yields one record per CDR3 protein. This sample has roughly 78,000 distinct CDR3 sequences, with 65% to 75% found just once. Specimen: liver tumor tissue from sampling region 4. The sample's subset: tumor region T4, right-lateral pole. The source is a woman aged 55 to 70 with primary liver carcinoma and hepatitis B virus infection.

This clonotype was counted at least ten times. The chain employs TRBV29-1 and TRBJ1-1, with TRBD1 as a possible D gene (5 bases). CDR3 length equals 13 residues. Germline V gene data show CDR1 as SQVTM and CDR2 as ANQGSEA. V lost 7 bases, J lost 3 bases, and 15 bases lay in between. The DNA for the CDR3 is TGCAGCGCCCGGGCCGGGGGACACACTGAAGCTTTCTTT. Translating gives CSARAGGHTEAFF.

The chain recombines TRBV28 with TRBJ1-2, with TRBD1 matching 7 bases. CDR1 is MDHEN and CDR2 is SYDVKM in the germline V gene. The CDR3 is 15 residues long. Losses at the gene ends were 4 bases for V and 7 bases for J; bases not matched to a gene: 12. The CDR3 DNA reads as TGTGCCAGCAGTTCCTCCCTCCGGGACAGCTGTGGCTACACCTTC. Its protein is CASSSSLRDSCGYTF.

In regard to this clonotype: One end of the junction fails to match germline, which may point to a read error. The chain uses TRBV5-1 and TRBJ1-1, with TRBD1 matching 9 bases. CDR1 is SGHRS and CDR2 is YFSETQ in the germline V gene. CDR3 length equals 14 residues. For the CDR3, the DNA is TGCGGCAGCAGCTTGACAGGGGGTCGGGCCGAAGCTTTCTTT. Its protein is CGSSLTGGRAEAFF.

To note about this clonotype: Just one base apart from a much larger clone, this may be a read error. The genes are TRBV30 and TRBJ2-7, with D possibly TRBD2 on 5 matching bases. CDR3 size: 9 residues. V was pared by 4 bases and J by 11 bases, with 9 bases between. Germline lookup yields CDR1 GTSNPN and CDR2 SVGIG (reference sequence). This CDR3 reads CAWIKEEYF. The CDR3 bases are TGTGCCTGGATTAAGGAGGAGTACTTC. The full variable domain, completed using reference TRBV30 and TRBJ2-7, is SQTIHQWPATLVQPVGSPLSLECTVEGTSNPNLYWYRQAAGRGLQLLFYSVGIGQISSEVPQNLSASRPQDRQFILSSKKLLLSDSGFYLCAWIKEEYFGPGTRLTVT.

The chain joins TRBV9 to TRBJ1-6; TRBD1 is a possible D gene (5 bases). This CDR3 region has 15 residues. V lost 2 bases and J lost 15, with 21 bases in between. Germline CDR1 reads SGDLS; CDR2 reads YYNGEE. CDR3 nucleotides: TGTGCCAGCAGCGTTAGTGGGACTCACTCGGGGCTCCTCCACTTT. Its translation is CASSVSGTHSGLLHF.